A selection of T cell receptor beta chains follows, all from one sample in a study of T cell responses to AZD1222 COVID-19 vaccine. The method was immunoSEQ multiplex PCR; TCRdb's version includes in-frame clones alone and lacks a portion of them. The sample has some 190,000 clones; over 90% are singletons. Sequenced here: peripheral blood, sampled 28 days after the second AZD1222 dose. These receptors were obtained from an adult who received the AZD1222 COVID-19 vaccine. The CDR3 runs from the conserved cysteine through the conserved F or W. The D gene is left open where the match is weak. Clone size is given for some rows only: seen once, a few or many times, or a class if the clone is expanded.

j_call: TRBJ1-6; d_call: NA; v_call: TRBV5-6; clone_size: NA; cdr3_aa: CASSSSGFYYNSPLHF; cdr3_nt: TGTGCCAGCAGCTCATCAGGATTCTACTATAATTCACCCCTCCACTTT
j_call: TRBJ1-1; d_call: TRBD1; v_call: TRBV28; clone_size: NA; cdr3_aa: CASSFHGQGGVEAFF; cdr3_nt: TGTGCCAGCAGTTTCCACGGACAGGGCGGAGTTGAAGCTTTCTTT
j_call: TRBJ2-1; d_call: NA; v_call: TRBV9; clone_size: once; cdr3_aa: CASSPSLVASYNEQFF; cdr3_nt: TGTGCCAGCAGCCCCTCGTTAGTAGCCTCCTACAATGAGCAGTTCTTC
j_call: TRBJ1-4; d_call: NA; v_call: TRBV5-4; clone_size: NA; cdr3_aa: CASSLAYNEKLFF; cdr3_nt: TGTGCCAGCAGCTTGGCCTACAACGAAAAACTGTTTTTT
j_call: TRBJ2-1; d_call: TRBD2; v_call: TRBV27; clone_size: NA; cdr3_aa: CASSLSLAGYNEQFF; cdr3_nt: TGTGCCAGCAGTTTATCGCTAGCGGGGTACAATGAGCAGTTCTTC
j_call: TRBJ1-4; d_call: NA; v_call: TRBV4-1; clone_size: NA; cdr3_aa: CASSQSEGLNEKLFF; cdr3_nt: TGCGCCAGCAGCCAGTCAGAGGGATTAAATGAAAAACTGTTTTTT
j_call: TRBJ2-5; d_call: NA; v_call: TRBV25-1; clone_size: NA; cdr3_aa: CASSEVQRKTQYF; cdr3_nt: TGTGCCAGCAGTGAGGTCCAGAGAAAGACCCAGTACTTC
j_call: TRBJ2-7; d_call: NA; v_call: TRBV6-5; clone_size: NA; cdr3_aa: CASSPYRARSYEQYF; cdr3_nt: TGTGCCAGCAGTCCGTACAGGGCAAGGTCCTACGAGCAGTACTTC
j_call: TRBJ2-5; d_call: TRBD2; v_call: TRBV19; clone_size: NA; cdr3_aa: CASSFNSGAQETQYF; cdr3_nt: TGTGCCAGTAGTTTCAATAGCGGGGCCCAAGAGACCCAGTACTTC
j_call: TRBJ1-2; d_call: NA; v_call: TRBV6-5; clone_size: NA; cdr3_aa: CASSTDFNYGYTF; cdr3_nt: TGTGCCAGCAGTACAGATTTTAACTATGGCTACACCTTC
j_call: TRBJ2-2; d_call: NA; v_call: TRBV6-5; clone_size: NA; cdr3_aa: CASSYPRDVYTGELFF; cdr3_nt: TGTGCCAGCAGTTACCCTAGGGACGTGTACACCGGGGAGCTGTTTTTT
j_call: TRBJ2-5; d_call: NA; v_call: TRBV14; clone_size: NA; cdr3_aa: CASSQVNKGTQYF; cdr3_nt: TGTGCCAGCAGCCAAGTTAACAAAGGGACCCAGTACTTC
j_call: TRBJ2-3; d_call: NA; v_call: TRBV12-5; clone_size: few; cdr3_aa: CASGQDSPFTDTQYF; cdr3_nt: TGTGCTAGTGGACAAGACTCACCTTTCACAGATACGCAGTATTTT
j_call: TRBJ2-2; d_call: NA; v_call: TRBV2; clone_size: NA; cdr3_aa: CASTAVKPAGELFF; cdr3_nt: TGTGCCAGCACCGCGGTGAAGCCGGCCGGGGAGCTGTTTTTT
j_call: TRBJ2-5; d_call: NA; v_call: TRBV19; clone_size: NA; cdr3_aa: CASTVDRYQETQYF; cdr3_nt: TGTGCCAGTACCGTTGACAGGTACCAAGAGACCCAGTACTTC
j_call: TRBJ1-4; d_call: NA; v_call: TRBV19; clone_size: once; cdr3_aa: CASSPQGPTNEKLFF; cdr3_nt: TGTGCCAGTAGTCCCCAGGGGCCCACTAATGAAAAACTGTTTTTT
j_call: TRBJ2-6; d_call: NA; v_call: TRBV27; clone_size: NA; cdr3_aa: CASKAGFSGANVLTF; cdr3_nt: TGTGCCAGCAAGGCAGGGTTCTCTGGGGCCAACGTCCTGACTTTC
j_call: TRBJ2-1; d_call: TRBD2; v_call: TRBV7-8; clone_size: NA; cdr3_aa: CASSLGLAGYNEQFF; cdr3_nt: TGTGCCAGCAGCTTAGGTCTAGCGGGTTACAATGAGCAGTTCTTC